What follows is one T cell receptor (beta chain) and its context. Antigen unknown. Triplicates of about 270,000 cells were sorted from each CD8+ T cell subset. With UMI labels, 5' RACE was used to prepare the TRB cDNA libraries. TCRdb reworked the 5' RACE reads into one entry per CDR3 protein, no DNA. This sample contains about 94,000 distinct CDR3 sequences. The data belong to a study of CXCR3-negative and CXCR3-positive naive CD8 T cells. Study-wide findings and caveats: Fresh PBMCs went into most assays, and CXCR3 expression partly declined after cryopreservation. CXCR3-positive naive cells carried more hydrophobic TRB CDR3s than CXCR3-negative naive cells did. Both naive subsets, CXCR3-negative and CXCR3-positive, displayed similar TRBV-TRBJ usage, unlike memory cells. Both naive subsets had comparably high diversity; memory CD8+ cells much lower.

The clonotype comes from a human donor in good health. Some clones in this sample may be carry-over from other donors' samples. Sequencing was done on a sample of naive CXCR3+ CD8+ T cells from blood. Regarding subset: CD45RO-CCR7+CD27+CD95- naive CD8+ T cells expressing CXCR3 (TNR3+).

Here the CDR3 reads CASSGELGGPTGDQYF. The V call is TRBV28, the J call TRBJ2-4; the D gene TCRdb calls, TRBD2, cannot be checked with no DNA. This CDR3 is 16 amino acids long. Germline-derived CDR1 and CDR2 are MDHEN and SYDVKM.